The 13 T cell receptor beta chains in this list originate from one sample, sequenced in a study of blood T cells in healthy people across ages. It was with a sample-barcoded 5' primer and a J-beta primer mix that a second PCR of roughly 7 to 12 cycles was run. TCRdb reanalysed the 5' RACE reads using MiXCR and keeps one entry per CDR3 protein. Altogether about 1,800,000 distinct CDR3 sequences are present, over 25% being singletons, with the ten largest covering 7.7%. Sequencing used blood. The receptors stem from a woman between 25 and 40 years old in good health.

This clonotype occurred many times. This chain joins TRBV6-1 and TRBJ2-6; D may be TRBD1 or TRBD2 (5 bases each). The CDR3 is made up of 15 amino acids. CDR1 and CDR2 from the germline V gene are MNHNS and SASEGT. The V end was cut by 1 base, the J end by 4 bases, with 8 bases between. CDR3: CASSEVGVGANVLTF. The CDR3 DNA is TGTGCCAGCAGTGAAGTGGGGGTAGGGGCCAACGTCCTGACTTTC.

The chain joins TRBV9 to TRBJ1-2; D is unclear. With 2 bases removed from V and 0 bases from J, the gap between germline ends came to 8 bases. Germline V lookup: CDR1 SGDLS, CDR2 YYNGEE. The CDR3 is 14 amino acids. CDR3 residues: CASSVTSSNYGYTF. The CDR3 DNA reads TGTGCCAGCAGCGTGACATCCTCTAACTATGGCTACACCTTC.

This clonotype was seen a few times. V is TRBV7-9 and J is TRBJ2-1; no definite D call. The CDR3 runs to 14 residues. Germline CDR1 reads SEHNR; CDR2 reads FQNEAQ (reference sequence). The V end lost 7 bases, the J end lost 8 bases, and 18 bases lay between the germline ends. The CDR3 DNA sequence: TGTGCCAGCACCCCTCAGTCCGAACTCGATGAGCAGTTCTTC. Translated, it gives CASTPQSELDEQFF.

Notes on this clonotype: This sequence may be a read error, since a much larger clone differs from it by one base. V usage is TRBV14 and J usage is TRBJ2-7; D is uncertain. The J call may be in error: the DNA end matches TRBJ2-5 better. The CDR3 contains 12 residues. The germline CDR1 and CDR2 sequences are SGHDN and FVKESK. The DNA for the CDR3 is TGTGCCAGCAGCCAGTACGAAGAGACCCAGTACTTC. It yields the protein CASSQYEETQYF.

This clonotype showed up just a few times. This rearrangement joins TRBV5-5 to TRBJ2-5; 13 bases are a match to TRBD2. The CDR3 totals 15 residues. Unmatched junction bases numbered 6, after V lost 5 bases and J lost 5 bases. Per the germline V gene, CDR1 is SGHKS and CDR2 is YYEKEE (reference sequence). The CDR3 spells CASSLTSGRLETQYF. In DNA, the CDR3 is TGTGCCAGCAGTTTGACTAGCGGGAGGTTGGAGACCCAGTACTTC.

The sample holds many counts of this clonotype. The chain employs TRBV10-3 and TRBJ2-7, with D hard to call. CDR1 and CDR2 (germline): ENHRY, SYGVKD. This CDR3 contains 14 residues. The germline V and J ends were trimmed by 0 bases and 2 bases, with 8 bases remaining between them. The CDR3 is CAISESHSPYEQYF. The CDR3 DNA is TGTGCCATCAGTGAGTCCCACAGTCCCTACGAGCAGTACTTC.

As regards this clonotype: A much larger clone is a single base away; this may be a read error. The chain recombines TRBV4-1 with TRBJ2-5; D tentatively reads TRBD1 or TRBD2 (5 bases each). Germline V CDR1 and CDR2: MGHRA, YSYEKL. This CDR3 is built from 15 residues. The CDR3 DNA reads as TGCGCCAGCAACCAAGGTACGGGGCCTCAAGAGACCCAGTACTTC. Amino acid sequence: CASNQGTGPQETQYF.

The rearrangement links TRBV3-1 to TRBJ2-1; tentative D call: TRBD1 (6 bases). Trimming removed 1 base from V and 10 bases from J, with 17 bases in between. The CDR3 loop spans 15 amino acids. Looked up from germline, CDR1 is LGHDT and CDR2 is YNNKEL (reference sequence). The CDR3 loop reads CASSQGHRTAYEQFF. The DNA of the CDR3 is TGTGCCAGCAGCCAAGGACATAGGACAGCCTACGAGCAGTTCTTC.

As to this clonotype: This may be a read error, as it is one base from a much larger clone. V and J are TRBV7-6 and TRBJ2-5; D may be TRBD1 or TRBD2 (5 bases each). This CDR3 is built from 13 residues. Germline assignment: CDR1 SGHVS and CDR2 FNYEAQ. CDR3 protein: CGRVVGEREAQYF. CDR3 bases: TGTGGGCGTGTTGTAGGGGAGAGAGAGGCCCAGTACTTC.

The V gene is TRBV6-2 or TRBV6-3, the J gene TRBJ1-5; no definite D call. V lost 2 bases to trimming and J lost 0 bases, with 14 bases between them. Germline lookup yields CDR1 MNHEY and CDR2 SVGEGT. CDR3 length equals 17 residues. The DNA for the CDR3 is TGTGCCAGCAGTTACCCGTGGCAGTTATATAGCAATCAGCCCCAGCATTTT. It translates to CASSYPWQLYSNQPQHF.

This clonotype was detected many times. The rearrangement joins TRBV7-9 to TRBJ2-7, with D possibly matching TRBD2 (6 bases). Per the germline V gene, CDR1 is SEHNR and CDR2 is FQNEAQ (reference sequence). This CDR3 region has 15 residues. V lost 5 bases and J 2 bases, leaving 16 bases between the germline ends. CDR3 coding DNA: TGTGCCAGCAGCCGGGTCGGACTACCCACCTACGAGCAGTACTTC. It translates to CASSRVGLPTYEQYF.

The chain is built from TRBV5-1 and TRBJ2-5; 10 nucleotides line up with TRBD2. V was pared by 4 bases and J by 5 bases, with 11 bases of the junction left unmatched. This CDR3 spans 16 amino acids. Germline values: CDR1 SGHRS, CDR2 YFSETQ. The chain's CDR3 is CASSPGGTSVEETQYF. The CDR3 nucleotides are TGCGCCAGCAGCCCTGGAGGGACTAGCGTCGAGGAGACCCAGTACTTC.

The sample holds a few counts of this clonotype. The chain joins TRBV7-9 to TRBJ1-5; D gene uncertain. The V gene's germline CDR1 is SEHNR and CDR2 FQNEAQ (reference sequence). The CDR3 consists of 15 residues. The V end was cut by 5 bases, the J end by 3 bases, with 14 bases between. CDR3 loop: CASSPDGANNQPQHF. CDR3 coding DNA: TGTGCCAGCAGCCCAGACGGAGCGAACAATCAGCCCCAGCATTTT. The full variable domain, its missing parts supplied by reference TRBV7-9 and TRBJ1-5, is DTGVSQNPRHKITKRGQNVTFRCDPISEHNRLYWYRQTLGQGPEFLTYFQNEAQLEKSRLLSDRFSAERPKGSFSTLEIQRTEQGDSAMYLCASSPDGANNQPQHFGDGTRLSIL.